The T cell receptor (beta chain) under discussion was sequenced for a study of blood T cell repertoires in COVID-19. Across the study: Samples representing acute and convalescent COVID-19 were sourced from the United States, Italy and Spain.

TCRdb keeps only in-frame clones here, not all; method: immunoSEQ multiplex PCR. In the table there are around 260,000 clones, 80% to 90% of which are singletons. The length of the CDR3 is 14 residues. J gave up 4 bases and V 7 bases, and 6 bases lay outside the gene matches. The germline CDR1 and CDR2 sequences are MNHEY and SVGAGI. Sequenced material: peripheral blood. The rearrangement links TRBV6-5 to TRBJ2-7, with 11 nucleotides matching TRBD1. The TCR comes from a woman in her twenties or thirties with active or convalescent COVID-19. CDR3 coding DNA: TGTGCCAGCAATCGGGGACAGGGGGGTTACGAGCAGTACTTC. Translation gives CASNRGQGGYEQYF.